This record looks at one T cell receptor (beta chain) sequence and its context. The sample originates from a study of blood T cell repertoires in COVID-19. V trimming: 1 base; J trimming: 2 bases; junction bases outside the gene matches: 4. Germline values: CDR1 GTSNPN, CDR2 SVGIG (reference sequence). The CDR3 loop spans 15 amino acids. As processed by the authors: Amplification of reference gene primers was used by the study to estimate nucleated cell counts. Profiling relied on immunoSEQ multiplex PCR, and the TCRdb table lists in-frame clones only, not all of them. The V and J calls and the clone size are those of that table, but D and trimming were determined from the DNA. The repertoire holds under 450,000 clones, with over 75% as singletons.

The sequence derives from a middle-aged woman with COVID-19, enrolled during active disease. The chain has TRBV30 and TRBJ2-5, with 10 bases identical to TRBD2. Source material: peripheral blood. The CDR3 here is CAWSELAGTQETQYF. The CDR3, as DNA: TGTGCCTGGAGTGAACTAGCGGGAACACAAGAGACCCAGTACTTC.